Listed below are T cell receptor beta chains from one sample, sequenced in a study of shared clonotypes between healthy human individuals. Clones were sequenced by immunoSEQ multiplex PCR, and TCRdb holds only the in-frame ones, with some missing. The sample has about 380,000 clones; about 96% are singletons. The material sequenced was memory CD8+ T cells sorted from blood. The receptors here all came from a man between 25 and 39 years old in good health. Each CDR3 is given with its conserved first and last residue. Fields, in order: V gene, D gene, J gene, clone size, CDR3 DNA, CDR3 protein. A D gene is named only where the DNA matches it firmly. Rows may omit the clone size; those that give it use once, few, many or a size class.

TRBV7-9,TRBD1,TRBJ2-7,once,TGTGCCAGCAGCCGGACAGGGGGGTACGAGCAGTACTTC,CASSRTGGYEQYF
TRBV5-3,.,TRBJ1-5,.,TGTGCCAGAAGCTTGATGGAGGGAACGGGTCAGCCCCAGCATTTT,CARSLMEGTGQPQHF
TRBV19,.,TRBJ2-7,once,TGTGCCAGTAGTATGGTTGTGGGGCCTCCCTACGAGCAGTACTTC,CASSMVVGPPYEQYF
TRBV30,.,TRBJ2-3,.,TGTGCCTGGAGTGTAAGGAGGGCGGCTACGCAGTATTTT,CAWSVRRAATQYF
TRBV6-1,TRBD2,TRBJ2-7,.,TGTGCCAGTGCCCTATCCGGGACTACCTACGAGCAGTACTTC,CASALSGTTYEQYF
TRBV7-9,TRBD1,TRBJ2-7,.,TGTGCCAGCAGCAGCGACAGGGAAGGCTACGAGCAGTACTTC,CASSSDREGYEQYF
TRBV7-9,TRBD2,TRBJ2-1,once,TGTGCCAGCAGGGGGACTAGCGGTAGTGCCGAGCAGTTCTTC,CASRGTSGSAEQFF
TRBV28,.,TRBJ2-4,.,TGTGCCAGCACTCCAGACTCCGGGGGTACGCTAGCCAAAAACATTCAGTACTTC,CASTPDSGGTLAKNIQYF
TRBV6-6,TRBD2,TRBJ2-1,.,TGTGCCAGCAGTGGACCGGGAGGGCCTAGGGATGAGCAGTTCTTC,CASSGPGGPRDEQFF
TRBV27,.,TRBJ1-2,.,TGTGCCAGCAGTTTATATCCCGGGACCTACCTTAACTATGGCTACACCTTC,CASSLYPGTYLNYGYTF
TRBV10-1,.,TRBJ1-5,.,TGCGCCAGCAAATTTTCTGCCAAGCCCCAGCATTTT,CASKFSAKPQHF
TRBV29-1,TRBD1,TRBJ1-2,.,TGCAGCGTTGACAGGGGGCATGGCTACACCTTC,CSVDRGHGYTF
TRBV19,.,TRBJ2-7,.,TGTGCCAGTAGTATAGGACAGCCACCCTACGAGCAGTACTTC,CASSIGQPPYEQYF
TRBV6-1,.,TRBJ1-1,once,TGTGCCAGCAGTGAATTAGACGATGTATGGGGTGACACTGAAGCTTTCTTT,CASSELDDVWGDTEAFF
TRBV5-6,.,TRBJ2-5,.,TGTGCCAGCAGCTTGGTCAGGAGAGAGACCCAGTACTTC,CASSLVRRETQYF
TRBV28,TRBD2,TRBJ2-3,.,TGTGCCAGCAGTTTTAGCGGGAGGGGGGGCACAGATACGCAGTATTTT,CASSFSGRGGTDTQYF
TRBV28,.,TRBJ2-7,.,TGTGCCAGCAGTTTTATTAGTGACGAGCAGTACTTC,CASSFISDEQYF
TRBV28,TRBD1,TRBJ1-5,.,TGTGCCAGCAGTGAGCAGGGGGGCGGGCAGCCCCAGCATTTT,CASSEQGGGQPQHF
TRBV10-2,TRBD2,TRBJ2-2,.,TGCGCCAGCGGGACTAGCGGGAACACCGGGGAGCTGTTTTTT,CASGTSGNTGELFF
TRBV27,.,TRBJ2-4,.,TGTGCCAGCAGTTTTGCAGGTGGAAACATTCAGTACTTC,CASSFAGGNIQYF
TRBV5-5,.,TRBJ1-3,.,TGTGCCAGCAGCTTGGGAGTGGGCTCTGGAAACACCATATATTTT,CASSLGVGSGNTIYF
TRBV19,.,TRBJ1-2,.,TGTGCCAGTAGTATTTCAGGGAATGGCTACACCTTC,CASSISGNGYTF
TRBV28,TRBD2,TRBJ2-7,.,TGTGCCAGCAGGGTAGCGGGAGCATCCTACGAGCAGTACTTC,CASRVAGASYEQYF
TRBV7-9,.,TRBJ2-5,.,TGTGCCAGCAGCTTAGCGTCAGGGTCAGAGACCCAGTACTTC,CASSLASGSETQYF
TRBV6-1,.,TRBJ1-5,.,TGTGCCAGCAGTGATAGTTACCATAGCAATCAGCCCCAGCATTTT,CASSDSYHSNQPQHF
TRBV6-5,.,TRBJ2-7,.,TGTGCCAGCAGTTATTCAATACTGGGGGCGCACGAGCAGTACTTC,CASSYSILGAHEQYF
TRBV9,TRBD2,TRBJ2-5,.,TGTGCCAGCAGCGTAGGCTCGGCTAGCGGGGGGCAAGAGACCCAGTACTTC,CASSVGSASGGQETQYF
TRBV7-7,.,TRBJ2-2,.,TGTGCTAGCAGCTTGGGGGCCGGGGAGCTGTTTTTT,CASSLGAGELFF
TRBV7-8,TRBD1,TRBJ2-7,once,TGTGCCAGCAGCTTAGAGGTTTCGGGACAGGGGGGGTGGTACTTC,CASSLEVSGQGGWYF
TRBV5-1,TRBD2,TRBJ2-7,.,TGCGCCAGCAGACCCGGACTAGCGATCCCCTACGAGCAGTACTTC,CASRPGLAIPYEQYF
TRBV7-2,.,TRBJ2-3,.,TGTGCCAGCAGAAGCAAGGGACTTCGTGGCACAGATACGCAGTATTTT,CASRSKGLRGTDTQYF
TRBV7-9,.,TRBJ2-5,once,TGTGCCAGCTCGCTGGGGGGAAGAACGGAGACCCAGTACTTC,CASSLGGRTETQYF
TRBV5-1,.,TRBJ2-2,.,TGCGCCAGCAGCTTGGGCTCGACCGGGGAGCTGTTTTTT,CASSLGSTGELFF
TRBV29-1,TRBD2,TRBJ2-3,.,TGCAGCGTTGATCTTAGCGGGGGTGAAAGGGGGTATTTT,CSVDLSGGERGYF
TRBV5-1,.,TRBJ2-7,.,TGCGCCAGCAGCCCGTCAGGGCTCGAGCAGTACTTC,CASSPSGLEQYF
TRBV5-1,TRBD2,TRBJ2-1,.,TGCGCCAGCAGCTATCCCGGGACTAGCCGGACGAGCTCCTACAATGAGCAGTTCTTC,CASSYPGTSRTSSYNEQFF
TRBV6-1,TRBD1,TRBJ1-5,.,TGTGCCAGCAGTAGGGGACAGGAGGCAAATCAGCCCCAGCATTTT,CASSRGQEANQPQHF
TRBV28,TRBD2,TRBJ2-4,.,TGTGCCAGCAGACTAGCGGACAAAAACATTCAGTACTTC,CASRLADKNIQYF
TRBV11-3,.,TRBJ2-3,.,TGTGCCAGCAGCTTAGAGAAGGGCACAGATACGCAGTATTTT,CASSLEKGTDTQYF
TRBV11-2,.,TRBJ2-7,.,TGTGCCAGCAGCTTATCCAGGGGATACGAGCAGTACTTC,CASSLSRGYEQYF
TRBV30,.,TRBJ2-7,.,TGTGCCTGGACAAAAGGAGTCACCTACGAGCAGTACTTC,CAWTKGVTYEQYF
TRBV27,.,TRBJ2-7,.,TGTGCCAGCAGTTTAACTGCCTCCTACGAGCAGTACTTC,CASSLTASYEQYF
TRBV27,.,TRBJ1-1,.,TGTGCCAGCAGTTTACTTGGACTCACGAACACTGAAGCTTTCTTT,CASSLLGLTNTEAFF
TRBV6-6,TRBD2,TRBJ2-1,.,TGTGCCAGCAGTTACTATAGCGGGAGTAGGCTCTTC,CASSYYSGSRLF
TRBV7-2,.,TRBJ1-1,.,TGTGCCAGCAGCTTAGATCAAAAACCGAACACTGAAGCTTTCTTT,CASSLDQKPNTEAFF
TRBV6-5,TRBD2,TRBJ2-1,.,TGTGCCAGCATGTCCAGCGGGAGGACCTACAATGAGCAGTTCTTC,CASMSSGRTYNEQFF
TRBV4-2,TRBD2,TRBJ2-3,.,TGTGCCAGCAGCCAAGATCCAGCGGGAGGGCGTGCAGATACGCAGTATTTT,CASSQDPAGGRADTQYF